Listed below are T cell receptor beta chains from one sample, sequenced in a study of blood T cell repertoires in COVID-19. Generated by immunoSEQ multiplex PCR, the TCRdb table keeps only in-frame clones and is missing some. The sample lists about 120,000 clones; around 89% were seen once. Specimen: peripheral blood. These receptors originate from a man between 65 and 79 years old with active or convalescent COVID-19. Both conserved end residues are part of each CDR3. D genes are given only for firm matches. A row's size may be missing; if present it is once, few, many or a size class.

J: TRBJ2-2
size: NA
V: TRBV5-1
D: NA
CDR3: CASSPTDSLNTGELFF
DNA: TGCGCCAGCAGCCCGACTGACAGTCTGAACACCGGGGAGCTGTTTTTT

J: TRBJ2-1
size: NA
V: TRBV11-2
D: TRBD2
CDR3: CASSLGTSGEQFF
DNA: TGTGCCAGCAGCTTAGGGACTAGCGGTGAGCAGTTCTTC

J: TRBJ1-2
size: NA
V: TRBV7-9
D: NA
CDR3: CASSPPQGYGYTF
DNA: TGTGCCAGCAGCCCACCCCAGGGGTATGGCTACACCTTC

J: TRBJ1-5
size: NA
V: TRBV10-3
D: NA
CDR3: CAISESGGDQPQHF
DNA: TGTGCCATCAGTGAGTCGGGAGGGGACCAGCCCCAGCATTTT

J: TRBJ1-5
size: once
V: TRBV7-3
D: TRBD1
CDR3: CASSSIRQGVFLILFSNQPQHF
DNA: TGTGCCAGCAGCTCTATCAGACAGGGGGTCTTCCTAATTCTCTTTAGCAATCAGCCCCAGCATTTT

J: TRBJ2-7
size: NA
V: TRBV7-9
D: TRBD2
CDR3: CASTPSGSYEQYF
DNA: TGTGCCAGCACTCCTAGCGGGAGCTACGAGCAGTACTTC

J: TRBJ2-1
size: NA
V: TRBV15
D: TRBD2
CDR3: CATSRSRTSGSAYNEQFF
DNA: TGTGCCACCAGCAGATCCCGGACTAGCGGGAGCGCCTACAATGAGCAGTTCTTC

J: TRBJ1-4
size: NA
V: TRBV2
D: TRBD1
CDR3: CASSNRQGASEKLFF
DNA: TGTGCCAGCAGTAACAGACAGGGGGCTAGTGAAAAACTGTTTTTT

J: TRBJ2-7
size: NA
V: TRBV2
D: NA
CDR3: CASSPRVTYEQYF
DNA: TGTGCCAGCAGTCCCAGGGTCACCTACGAGCAGTACTTC

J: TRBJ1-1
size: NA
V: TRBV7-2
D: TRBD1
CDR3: CASSVQGGSTEAFF
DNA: TGTGCCAGCAGCGTACAGGGGGGGAGCACTGAAGCTTTCTTT

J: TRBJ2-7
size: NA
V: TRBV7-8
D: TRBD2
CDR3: CASSRGLAVDEQYF
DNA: TGTGCCAGCAGCCGTGGACTAGCTGTGGACGAGCAGTACTTC

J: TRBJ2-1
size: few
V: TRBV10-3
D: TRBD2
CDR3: CAISGTLAGGDNEQFF
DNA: TGTGCCATCAGTGGTACTTTAGCGGGAGGGGACAATGAGCAGTTCTTC

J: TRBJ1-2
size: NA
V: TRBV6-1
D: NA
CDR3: CASSEQALYGYTF
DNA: TGTGCCAGCAGTGAACAGGCTCTGTATGGCTACACCTTC

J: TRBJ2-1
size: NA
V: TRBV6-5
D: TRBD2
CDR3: CASSYSVAGGFNEQFF
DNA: TGTGCCAGCAGTTACTCTGTAGCGGGAGGTTTCAATGAGCAGTTCTTC

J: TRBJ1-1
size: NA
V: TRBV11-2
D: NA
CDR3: CASSREEDTEAFF
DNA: TGTGCCAGCAGCCGGGAGGAGGACACTGAAGCTTTCTTT

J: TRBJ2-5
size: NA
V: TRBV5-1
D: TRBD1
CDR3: CASSFDTGGAETQYF
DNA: TGCGCCAGCAGCTTTGATACAGGGGGCGCGGAGACCCAGTACTTC

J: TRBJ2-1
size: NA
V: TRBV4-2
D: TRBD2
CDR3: CASSPLAGGDNEQFF
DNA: TGTGCCAGCAGCCCCCTAGCGGGAGGGGACAATGAGCAGTTCTTC

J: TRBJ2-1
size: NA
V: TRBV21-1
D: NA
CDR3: CASSGHRGLLGDEQFF
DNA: TGTGCCAGCAGCGGGCACAGGGGTCTTCTTGGGGATGAGCAGTTCTTC

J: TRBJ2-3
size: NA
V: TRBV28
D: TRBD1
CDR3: CASKNDRADTQYF
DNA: TGTGCCAGCAAAAATGACAGGGCGGATACGCAGTATTTT

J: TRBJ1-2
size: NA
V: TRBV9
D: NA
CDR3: CASSVAGGAHGYTF
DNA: TGTGCCAGCAGCGTAGCTGGGGGCGCCCATGGCTACACCTTC

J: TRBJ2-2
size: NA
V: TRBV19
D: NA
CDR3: CASSIDPLRLGHTGELFF
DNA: TGTGCCAGTAGTATAGATCCTCTCAGACTAGGCCACACCGGGGAGCTGTTTTTT

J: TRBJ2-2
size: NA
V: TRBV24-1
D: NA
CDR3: CATSDRFQGTGELFF
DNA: TGTGCCACCAGTGACCGATTCCAGGGGACCGGGGAGCTGTTTTTT

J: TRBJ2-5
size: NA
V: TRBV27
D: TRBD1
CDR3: CATARGPGETQYF
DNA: TGTGCCACTGCTAGGGGGCCCGGGGAGACCCAGTACTTC

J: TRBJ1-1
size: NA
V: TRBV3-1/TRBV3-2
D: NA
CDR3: CASSRGGGKGTEAFF
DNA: TGTGCCAGCAGCCGCGGGGGGGGAAAGGGCACTGAAGCTTTCTTT

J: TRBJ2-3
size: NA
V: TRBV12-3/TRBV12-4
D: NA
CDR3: CASKPSTDTQYF
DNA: TGTGCCAGCAAGCCTAGCACAGATACGCAGTATTTT

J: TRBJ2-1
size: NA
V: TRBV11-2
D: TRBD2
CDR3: CASSRSVDAGAYNEQFF
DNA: TGTGCCAGCAGCCGATCGGTGGACGCGGGAGCCTACAATGAGCAGTTCTTC

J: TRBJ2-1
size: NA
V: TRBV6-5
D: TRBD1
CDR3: CASSYGQGNEQFF
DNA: TGTGCCAGCAGTTACGGACAGGGCAATGAGCAGTTCTTC

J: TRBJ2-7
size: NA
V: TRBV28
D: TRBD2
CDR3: CASSRGGEEQYF
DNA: TGTGCCAGCAGCCGCGGGGGTGAGGAGCAGTACTTC

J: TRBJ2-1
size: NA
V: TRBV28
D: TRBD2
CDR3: CASSPLPGTSLDNGEQFF
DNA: TGTGCCAGCAGTCCACTCCCCGGGACTAGCCTAGATAACGGTGAGCAGTTCTTC

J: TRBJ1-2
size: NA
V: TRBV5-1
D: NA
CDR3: CASSSQGVYGYTF
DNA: TGCGCCAGCTCTTCCCAGGGTGTCTATGGCTACACCTTC

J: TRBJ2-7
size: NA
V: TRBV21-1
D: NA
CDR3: CASSKAGGGSREQYF
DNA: TGTGCCAGCAGCAAAGCTGGGGGGGGTTCGCGCGAGCAGTACTTC

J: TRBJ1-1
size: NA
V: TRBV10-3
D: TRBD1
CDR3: CAITRDREGVDTEAFF
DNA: TGTGCCATCACTCGGGACAGGGAGGGGGTGGACACTGAAGCTTTCTTT

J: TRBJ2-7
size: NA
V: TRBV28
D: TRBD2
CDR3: CASSAGPSGNYEQYF
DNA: TGTGCCAGCAGCGCCGGCCCTAGCGGGAACTACGAGCAGTACTTC

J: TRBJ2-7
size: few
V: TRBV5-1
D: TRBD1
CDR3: CACRVGGYAYEQYF
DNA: TGCGCGTGCCGGGTAGGGGGCTACGCCTACGAGCAGTACTTC

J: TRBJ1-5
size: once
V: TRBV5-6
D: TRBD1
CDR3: CASSLRTGSNQPQHF
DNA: TGTGCCAGCAGCTTGAGGACAGGTTCCAATCAGCCCCAGCATTTT